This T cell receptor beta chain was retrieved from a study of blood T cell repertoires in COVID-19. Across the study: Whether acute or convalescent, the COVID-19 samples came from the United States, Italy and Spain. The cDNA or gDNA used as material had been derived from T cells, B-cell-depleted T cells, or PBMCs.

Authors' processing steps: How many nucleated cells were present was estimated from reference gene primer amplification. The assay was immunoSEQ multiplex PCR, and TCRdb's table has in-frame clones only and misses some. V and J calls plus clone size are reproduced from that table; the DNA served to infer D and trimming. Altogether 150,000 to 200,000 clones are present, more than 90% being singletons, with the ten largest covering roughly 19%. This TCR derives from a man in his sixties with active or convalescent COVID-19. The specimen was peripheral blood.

CDR3 loop: CASSASDWSSGNTIYF. The CDR3, as DNA: TGTGCCAGCTCAGCCTCGGACTGGAGCTCTGGAAACACCATATATTTT. The genes are TRBV18 and TRBJ1-3, with D unclear. The CDR3 is 16 amino acids. CDR1 and CDR2 (germline): KGHSH, LQKENI. V dropped 5 bases and J dropped 0 bases, with 14 bases sitting between them.